What follows are 7 T cell receptor beta chains derived from one specimen sequenced in a study of vaccination effects on CD4 cells after COVID-19. Clones were sequenced by immunoSEQ multiplex PCR, and TCRdb holds only the in-frame ones, with some missing. The profile shows tens of thousands of clones, over 70% of them singletons. These receptors' targets are unknown. Culturing for around 10 days preceded CD4+ T cell isolation. Either the mRNA-1273 or the BNT162b2 vaccine was given to participants as two doses. Sample: CD4+ T cells from PBMCs cultured without peptide, taken after COVID-19 vaccination. These receptors all come from a human donor who received a COVID-19 vaccine.

The chain combines TRBV29-1 with TRBJ2-3; a weak D match, TRBD1 (5 bases). This CDR3 has 14 amino acids. The V end lost 4 bases, the J end lost 0 bases, and 11 bases lay between the germline ends. Germline V CDR1 and CDR2: SQVTM, ANQGSEA. This chain's CDR3 is CSVAQGTSTDTQYF. CDR3 coding DNA: TGCAGCGTTGCCCAGGGTACTAGCACAGATACGCAGTATTTT.

This sequence joins TRBV28 and TRBJ2-7; no clear D. CDR1 and CDR2 from the germline V gene are MDHEN and SYDVKM. V dropped 1 base and J dropped 3 bases, with 4 bases sitting between them. This CDR3 comprises 12 residues. The CDR3 spells CASSLSGYEQYV. CDR3 bases: TGTGCCAGCAGTTTATCAGGCTACGAGCAGTACGTC.

With respect to this clone: The same CDR3 can be traced to other DNA sequences in this sample. J is TRBJ1-2 and V is TRBV28; D uncertain. Between the trimmed V and J ends, which lost 5 bases and 5 bases, there was a span of 9 bases. Per the germline V gene, CDR1 is MDHEN and CDR2 is SYDVKM. The CDR3 loop spans 12 amino acids. The CDR3 here is CASSGGRYGYTF. The CDR3 region has the DNA TGTGCCAGCAGTGGAGGGCGGTATGGCTACACCTTC.

The chain links TRBV2 to TRBJ1-2, with TRBD1 as a possible D gene (5 bases). Per germline, CDR1 SNHLY and CDR2 FYNNEI. The CDR3 is 15 residues long. Trimming took 4 bases from V and 2 from J, leaving 14 bases between them. The CDR3 bases are TGTGCCAGCAGTGTGGCGCGGGGCCCCAACTATGGCTACACCTTC. Its translation is CASSVARGPNYGYTF.

This clone has a single count. This chain connects TRBV2 to TRBJ2-5; D may be TRBD2 (7 bases). The CDR3 extends over 13 amino acids. Germline-derived CDR1 and CDR2 are SNHLY and FYNNEI. Trimming removed 7 bases at V and 1 base at J, with 10 bases between. CDR3 sequence (DNA): TGTGCCAGCACCCGGGGGGCCCAAGAGACCCAGTACTTC. As protein: CASTRGAQETQYF.

The J gene is TRBJ1-4, the V gene TRBV28; TRBD1 is a possible D gene (6 bases). The ends were cut back, 3 bases at V and 5 bases at J, with 10 bases in the middle. Germline V gene lookup returns CDR1 MDHEN and CDR2 SYDVKM. This CDR3 spans 14 amino acids. CDR3 DNA sequence: TGTGCCAGCAGTTTTCGGGGGGCGAATGAAAAACTGTTTTTT. Encoded protein: CASSFRGANEKLFF.

This rearrangement joins TRBV6-5 to TRBJ1-4; D perhaps matches TRBD1 (5 bases). V was pared by 8 bases and J by 8 bases, with 18 bases between. The CDR3 is 14 residues long. The germline V gene has CDR1 MNHEY and CDR2 SVGAGI. The CDR3 loop is CASSDGGIAEKLFF. DNA for the CDR3: TGTGCCAGCTCTGACGGGGGAATCGCCGAAAAACTGTTTTTT.